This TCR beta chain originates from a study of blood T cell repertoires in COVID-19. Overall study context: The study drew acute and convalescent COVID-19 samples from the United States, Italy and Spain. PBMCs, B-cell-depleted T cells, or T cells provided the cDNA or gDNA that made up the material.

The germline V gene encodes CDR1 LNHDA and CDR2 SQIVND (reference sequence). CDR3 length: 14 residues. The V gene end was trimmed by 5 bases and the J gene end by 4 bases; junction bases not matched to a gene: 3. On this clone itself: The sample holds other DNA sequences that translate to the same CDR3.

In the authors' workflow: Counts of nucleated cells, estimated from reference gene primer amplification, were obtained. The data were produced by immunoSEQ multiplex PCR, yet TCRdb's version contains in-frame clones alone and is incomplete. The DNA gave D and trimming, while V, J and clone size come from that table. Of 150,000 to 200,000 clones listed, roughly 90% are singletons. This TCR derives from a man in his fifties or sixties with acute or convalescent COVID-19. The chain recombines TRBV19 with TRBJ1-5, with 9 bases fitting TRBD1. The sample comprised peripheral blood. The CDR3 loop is CASSQTGGNQPQHF. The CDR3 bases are TGTGCCAGTAGTCAGACAGGGGGGAATCAGCCCCAGCATTTT.